Following are 4 T cell receptor beta chains from one sample sequenced in a study of blood T cell repertoires in COVID-19. The data were produced by immunoSEQ multiplex PCR, yet TCRdb's version contains in-frame clones alone and is incomplete. Of 85,000 to 100,000 clones in the sample, around 86% are singletons; the top ten hold 27%. The specimen was peripheral blood. These receptors originate from a man aged 45-65 years with active or convalescent COVID-19.

This clone was detected a few times. The gene calls are TRBV6-2 or TRBV6-3 and TRBJ1-4; no definite D call. Trimming stripped 4 bases from V and 0 bases from J, with 12 bases between. The CDR3 is 16 amino acids. Germline V gene lookup returns CDR1 MNHEY and CDR2 SVGEGT. This chain's CDR3 is CASSSRLRSTNEKLFF. Written as DNA, the CDR3 is TGTGCCAGCAGTTCCAGATTAAGATCAACTAATGAAAAACTGTTTTTT.

The chain combines TRBV10-3 with TRBJ1-2; 7 bases align to TRBD1. V gave up 0 bases and J gave up 7 bases; unmatched junction bases: 8. The CDR3 extends over 15 amino acids. Germline CDR1 and CDR2: ENHRY and SYGVKD. CDR3 loop: CAISESRTGSFGYTF. The CDR3 nucleotides are TGTGCCATCAGTGAGTCGAGGACAGGCTCTTTTGGCTACACCTTC.

J is TRBJ1-6 and V is TRBV27, with D unresolved. Deletions cut 8 bases from V and 9 bases from J, with 17 bases between. The V gene's germline CDR1 is MNHEY and CDR2 SMNVEV (reference sequence). The CDR3 length is 14 residues. The CDR3 nucleotides are TGTGCCAGCGCCCGGGGAGGACTGGGTTCACCCCTCCACTTT. Its protein product is CASARGGLGSPLHF.

The V call is TRBV5-4, the J call TRBJ2-5, with 8 bases identical to TRBD1. The V segment lost 4 bases and the J segment 4 bases; nucleotides outside the gene matches: 3. There are 13 residues in the CDR3. In germline, CDR1 is SGHNT, CDR2 YYREEE (reference sequence). This CDR3 reads CASSKDRAETQYF. In nucleotides, the CDR3 is TGTGCCAGCAGCAAGGACAGGGCAGAGACCCAGTACTTC.